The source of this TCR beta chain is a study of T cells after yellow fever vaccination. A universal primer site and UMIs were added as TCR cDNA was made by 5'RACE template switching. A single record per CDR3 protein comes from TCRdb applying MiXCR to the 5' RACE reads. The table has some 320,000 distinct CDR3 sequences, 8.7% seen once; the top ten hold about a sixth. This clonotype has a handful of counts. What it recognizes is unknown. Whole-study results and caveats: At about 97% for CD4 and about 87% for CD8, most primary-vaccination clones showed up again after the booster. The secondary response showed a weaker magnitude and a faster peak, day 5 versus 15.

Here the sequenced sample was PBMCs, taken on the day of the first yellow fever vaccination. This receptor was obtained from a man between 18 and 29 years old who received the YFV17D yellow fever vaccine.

The CDR3 coding sequence is TGTGCCAGCAGCGTTAACGGGGGTGAAGCTTTCTTT. Translation gives CASSVNGGEAFF. The gene calls are TRBV9 and TRBJ1-1; D might be TRBD1 (5 bases). Germline V gene lookup returns CDR1 SGDLS and CDR2 YYNGEE. V lost 2 bases to trimming and J lost 7 bases, with 9 bases between them. The CDR3 length is 12 residues.